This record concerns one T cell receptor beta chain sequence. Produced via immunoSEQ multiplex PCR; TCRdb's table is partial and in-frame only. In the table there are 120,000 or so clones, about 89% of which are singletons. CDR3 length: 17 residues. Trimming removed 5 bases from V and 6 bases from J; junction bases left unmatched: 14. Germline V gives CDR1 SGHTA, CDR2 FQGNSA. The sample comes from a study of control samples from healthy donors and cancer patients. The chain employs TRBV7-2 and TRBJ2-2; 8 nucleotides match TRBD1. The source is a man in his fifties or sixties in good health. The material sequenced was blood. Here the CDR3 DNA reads TGTGCCAGCAGCCAACACCTTGGACAGGGACGGCCCGGGGAGCTGTTTTTT. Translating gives CASSQHLGQGRPGELFF.